One and the same sample provided the 8 T cell receptor beta chains below, sequenced in a study of CD8 T cells in ankylosing spondylitis. TCRdb re-called the 5' RACE reads with MiXCR, one entry per CDR3 protein. The sample carries 200,000 or so distinct CDR3 sequences, around a sixth recorded once. The sample comprised blood, either unsorted or a sorted T cell fraction (not recorded which). The source is a male donor under 30 with ankylosing spondylitis or in good health (not recorded which).

This chain connects TRBV12-2 to TRBJ2-1; TRBD2 is the table's D call, not checked against the DNA. TRBV12-2 is tagged as a pseudogene. The CDR3 is 16 residues long. The CDR3 spells CASRLRSLAGPKREFF. The CDR3 DNA reads TGTGCAAGTCGCTTACGGTCGCTAGCGGGACCTAAGCGGGAGTTCTTC.

The genes are TRBV20-1 and TRBJ2-6; D unresolved. This CDR3 contains 13 residues. Germline V gene sequence: CDR1 DFQATT, CDR2 SNEGSKA (reference sequence). The ends were cut back, 4 bases at V and 1 base at J, with 5 bases in the middle. The CDR3 region has the DNA TGCAGTGCTATTGAATCTGGGGCCAACGTCCTGACTTTC. It specifies CSAIESGANVLTF.

This clonotype was recorded at least ten times. The chain links TRBV10-1 to TRBJ2-5, with 11 bases fitting TRBD2. V was clipped by 3 bases and J by 2 bases; unmatched bases: 2. The CDR3 totals 15 residues. CDR1 and CDR2 from the germline V gene are WNHNN and SYGVQD (reference sequence). CDR3 in DNA: TGCGCCAGCAGTGATGGGACTAGCGGACAAGAGACCCAGTACTTC. It is translated as CASSDGTSGQETQYF.

This clonotype was counted ten times or more. The genes are TRBV12-3 or TRBV12-4 and TRBJ2-4, with 14 bases aligning to TRBD2. V lost 5 bases to trimming and J lost 7 bases; unmatched junction nucleotides: 4. The CDR3 is 15 amino acids. CDR3 protein: CASSPGLAGANIQYF. The CDR3 region has the DNA TGTGCCAGCAGTCCGGGACTAGCGGGAGCCAACATTCAGTACTTC.

This clonotype was picked up many times. J is TRBJ2-2 and V is TRBV3-1; possibly TRBD1 for D (5 bases). Per the germline V gene, CDR1 is LGHDT and CDR2 is YNNKEL (reference sequence). Trimming shortened V by 6 bases and J by 4 bases, and 12 bases separated the two germline ends. The CDR3 extends over 14 amino acids. The CDR3 loop reads CASRSQRGTGELFF. The CDR3, as DNA: TGTGCCAGCAGGTCTCAAAGGGGCACCGGGGAGCTGTTTTTT.

CDR3 coding DNA: TGTGCCAGCAGCCAAGCGAGAGGCTCCTACAATGAGCAGTTCTTC. Translated: CASSQARGSYNEQFF. V and J are TRBV3-1 and TRBJ2-1; D not resolved. Germline-derived CDR1 and CDR2 are LGHDT and YNNKEL (reference sequence). There are 15 residues in the CDR3. Trimming stripped 1 base from V and 0 bases from J, with 7 bases between.

This clonotype came up many times. This chain uses TRBV7-3 with TRBJ2-5, with D perhaps TRBD2 (6 bases). In germline, CDR1 is SGHTA, CDR2 FQGTGA. This CDR3 is 13 amino acids long. Between the trimmed V and J ends, which lost 2 bases and 2 bases, there was a span of 6 bases. CDR3 protein: CASSLRGQETQYF. DNA for the CDR3: TGTGCCAGCAGCTTACGGGGGCAAGAGACCCAGTACTTC.

In its sample, this clonotype was seen many times. The chain couples TRBV6-6 to TRBJ1-1, with a weak D call TRBD1 (6 bases). The length of the CDR3 is 14 residues. CDR1 is MNHNY and CDR2 is SVGAGI in the germline V gene (reference sequence). V lost 4 bases to trimming and J lost 4 bases, with 13 bases between them. The CDR3 DNA sequence: TGTGCCAGCAGTTTTCCCGGGACAACCACTGAAGCTTTCTTT. Encoded protein: CASSFPGTTTEAFF.